Below, one T cell receptor beta chain is given with its context. As yet, its antigen is unknown. The CDR3 covers 15 residues. V lost 3 bases, J lost 7 bases, and 6 bases stayed unmatched. CDR1 and CDR2 from the germline V gene are MRHNA and SNTAGT. Data came from immunoSEQ multiplex PCR; TCRdb stores just in-frame clones and leaves some out. The sample holds about 11,000 clones, around 80% seen once. These data come from a study of OX40 agonist ivuxolimab in advanced cancers. Study-wide background: Six ivuxolimab dose levels, 0.01 to 10 mg/kg, were given intravenously every 2 weeks. A male proportion of 70% to 90% was recorded, with mean age around 55 years and range roughly 23 to 90.

Study results and limitations: The study observed clonal expansion of CD4+ and CD8+ blood T cells by week 6 at 0.1 to 3.0 mg/kg. Antigen specificity was not determined for the expanded peripheral T cells.

The J gene is TRBJ2-1, the V gene TRBV6-4, with TRBD2 matching over 10 bases. The TCR comes from an adult with an advanced solid tumor such as melanoma, head and neck, liver or kidney cancer. The sequenced sample was CD4+ or CD8+ T cells sorted from blood, obtained in a trial of the OX40 agonist ivuxolimab. CDR3 residues: CASSESGGASNEQFF. CDR3 sequence (DNA): TGTGCCAGCAGTGAGAGCGGGGGGGCCTCGAATGAGCAGTTCTTC.